This record covers a single T cell receptor (beta chain). As originally analysed: Reference gene primer amplification yielded estimated nucleated cell counts. The data were produced by immunoSEQ multiplex PCR, yet TCRdb's version contains in-frame clones alone and is incomplete. That table is the source of V, J and clone size, and D and trimming were worked out from the DNA. Of approximately 240,000 clones listed, 79% were seen once; the top ten hold roughly 4%. Germline CDR1 MNHEY, CDR2 SVGAGI. V lost 7 bases, J lost 3 bases, and 11 bases lay in between. This CDR3 region has 13 residues. This entry comes from a study of blood T cell repertoires in COVID-19. Study background: Material from acute and convalescent COVID-19 was sourced from the United States, Italy and Spain. T cells, B-cell-depleted T cells, or PBMCs provided the cDNA or gDNA that served as material.

The specimen was peripheral blood. The TCR was taken from a woman in her forties with active or convalescent COVID-19. This chain connects TRBV6-5 to TRBJ2-3; D possibly corresponds to TRBD1 (6 bases). CDR3 amino acids: CASIRGWTDTQYF. DNA of the CDR3: TGTGCCAGCATCAGGGGATGGACAGATACGCAGTATTTT.